This T cell receptor beta chain was recorded in a study of T cell responses to AZD1222 COVID-19 vaccine. Study findings and constraints: Increased Spike-specific TCR breadth and depth were observed after two AZD1222 doses.

Second-dose intervals of approximately 4 or approximately 12 weeks were pooled. The table came from immunoSEQ multiplex PCR; TCRdb's copy has only in-frame clones and leaves some out. The table includes nearly 110,000 clones, 75% to 95% detected once. Points on this clone: Its cognate antigen is unknown.

CDR1 is MNHEY and CDR2 is SVGAGI in the germline V gene. The CDR3 length is 15 residues. Trimming took 2 bases from V and 7 from J, leaving 16 bases between them. The V and J genes are TRBV6-5 and TRBJ2-3; D is ambiguous. This clonotype originated in an adult who received the AZD1222 COVID-19 vaccine. Material: peripheral blood, obtained 28 days after the second AZD1222 dose. CDR3 region: CASSYLGYSANTQYF. CDR3 in DNA: TGTGCCAGCAGTTACCTCGGCTATTCGGCAAATACGCAGTATTTT.